The 26 T cell receptor beta chains listed next were all sequenced from one sample in a study of siplizumab effects on memory and regulatory T cells. Libraries were prepared by immunoSEQ multiplex PCR; TCRdb keeps only in-frame clonotypes and omits some of them. The repertoire holds some 80,000 clones, approximately 95% seen once, with 15% to 20% in the top ten. What was sequenced was CD8+ T cells sorted from blood. These receptors all come from a human donor in good health.

V usage is TRBV7-2 and J usage is TRBJ1-5; 7 bases are a match to TRBD1. Germline loops: CDR1 SGHTA, CDR2 FQGNSA. J was trimmed by 1 base and V by 7 bases; bases with no gene match: 7. The CDR3 is 15 amino acids. This CDR3 is CASTPSGGSNQPQHF. CDR3 nucleotide sequence: TGTGCCAGCACCCCCTCAGGGGGAAGCAATCAGCCCCAGCATTTT. The variable domain in full, completed from reference TRBV7-2 and TRBJ1-5, reads GAGVSQSPSNKVTEKGKDVELRCDPISGHTALYWYRQSLGQGLEFLIYFQGNSAPDKSGLPSDRFSAERTGGSVSTLTIQRTQQEDSAVYLCASTPSGGSNQPQHFGDGTRLSIL.

The CDR3 loop is CASSQDTGLAGGLGNEQFF. The CDR3 region has the DNA TGCGCCAGCAGCCAAGATACGGGACTAGCGGGAGGGTTAGGCAATGAGCAGTTCTTC. The V call is TRBV4-1, the J call TRBJ2-1; 16 bases are shared with TRBD2. This CDR3 has 19 residues. V shed 0 bases, J shed 6 bases, and the junction held 8 bases outside the gene matches. CDR1 MGHRA and CDR2 YSYEKL come from the germline V gene.

This chain joins TRBV6-5 and TRBJ2-7; 9 bases fit TRBD1. Germline V CDR1 and CDR2: MNHEY, SVGAGI. Unmatched junction bases numbered 11, after V lost 6 bases and J lost 5 bases. This CDR3 spans 15 amino acids. The CDR3 region is CASSSGTGKNHEQYF. DNA of the CDR3: TGTGCCAGCAGCTCCGGGACAGGGAAGAACCACGAGCAGTACTTC.

The V gene is TRBV5-5, the J gene TRBJ1-4; 10 nucleotides align to TRBD1. The CDR3 length is 19 residues. The germline CDR1 and CDR2 sequences are SGHKS and YYEKEE (reference sequence). V trimming: 4 bases; J trimming: 7 bases; junction bases outside the gene matches: 19. CDR3 amino acids: CASSGWWDRGEWAGEKLFF. The CDR3 DNA is TGTGCCAGCAGCGGGTGGTGGGACAGGGGTGAGTGGGCTGGTGAAAAACTGTTTTTT.

The genes are TRBV2 and TRBJ2-1, with D tentatively TRBD1 or TRBD2 (7 bases each). Germline loops: CDR1 SNHLY, CDR2 FYNNEI. CDR3 length equals 14 residues. The germline V and J ends were trimmed by 8 bases and 7 bases, with 18 bases remaining between them. The DNA for the CDR3 is TGTGCCAGCGAGCGGGACAGTCTAAGAAATGAGCAGTTCTTC. This translates into CASERDSLRNEQFF. Filled out from reference TRBV2 and TRBJ2-1, the complete variable domain reads EPEVTQTPSHQVTQMGQEVILRCVPISNHLYFYWYRQILGQKVEFLVSFYNNEISEKSEIFDDQFSVERPDGSNFTLKIRSTKLEDSAMYFCASERDSLRNEQFFGPGTRLTVL.

A remark on this clone: The same CDR3 also results from other DNA sequences found in this sample. The rearrangement joins TRBV5-1 to TRBJ2-5; possibly TRBD2 for D (5 bases). V was shortened by 0 bases and J by 5 bases, with 8 bases between the two germline ends. The germline CDR1 and CDR2 sequences are SGHRS and YFSETQ. This CDR3 is 13 amino acids long. The CDR3 coding sequence is TGCGCCAGCAGCTTGGAGGACTGGGAGACCCAGTACTTC. Translation: CASSLEDWETQYF.

The chain uses TRBV5-8 and TRBJ1-1; TRBD1 aligns across 7 bases. Germline loops: CDR1 SGHTS, CDR2 YDEGEE. The J segment lost 4 bases and the V segment lost 2 bases, leaving 5 bases of the junction unmatched. This CDR3 is built from 14 residues. The CDR3 sequence: CASSLARGGTEAFF. The DNA for the CDR3 is TGTGCCAGCAGCTTAGCCAGGGGGGGCACTGAAGCTTTCTTT.

V and J are TRBV12-5 and TRBJ2-7; 8 bases are shared with TRBD2. Per germline, CDR1 LGHNT and CDR2 FRNRAP. The CDR3 contains 16 residues. V gave up 7 bases and J gave up 0 bases; unmatched junction bases: 11. Here the CDR3 DNA reads TGTGCTAGTGCTAAGCTAGCGGGTATTAGCTCCTACGAGCAGTACTTC. This gives the protein CASAKLAGISSYEQYF.

This clone has only a few counts. The chain couples TRBV2 to TRBJ2-1, with 10 bases matching TRBD2. The CDR3 covers 13 residues. The trim removed 10 bases at V and 9 bases at J, leaving 9 bases unmatched. Germline values: CDR1 SNHLY, CDR2 FYNNEI. The CDR3 sequence: CAIQREGLSEQFF. CDR3 bases: TGTGCCATACAGCGGGAGGGCTTAAGTGAGCAGTTCTTC.

This sequence joins TRBV28 and TRBJ2-7, with 7 bases fitting TRBD2. Germline-derived CDR1 and CDR2 are MDHEN and SYDVKM. Trimming took 6 bases from V and 5 from J; bases not matched to a gene: 7. The CDR3 runs to 13 residues. The CDR3: CASRHAGVDEQYF. CDR3 sequence (DNA): TGTGCCAGCAGACACGCGGGAGTGGACGAGCAGTACTTC.

The J gene is TRBJ2-2, the V gene TRBV2; 7 bases are shared with TRBD2. Germline CDR1 SNHLY, CDR2 FYNNEI. CDR3 length: 15 residues. After removal of 7 bases from V and 0 bases from J, the junction contained 5 bases not matched to a gene. DNA for the CDR3: TGTGCCAGCACCTTAAGCGGGACGAACACCGGGGAGCTGTTTTTT. Translated, it gives CASTLSGTNTGELFF. Combining the CDR3 with reference TRBV2 and TRBJ2-2 gives the whole variable domain EPEVTQTPSHQVTQMGQEVILRCVPISNHLYFYWYRQILGQKVEFLVSFYNNEISEKSEIFDDQFSVERPDGSNFTLKIRSTKLEDSAMYFCASTLSGTNTGELFFGEGSRLTVL.

The J gene is TRBJ1-3, the V gene TRBV5-1; D might be TRBD1 (6 bases). CDR1 and CDR2 (germline): SGHRS, YFSETQ. Trimming took 0 bases from V and 3 from J, leaving 13 bases between them. The CDR3 runs to 16 residues. In DNA, the CDR3 is TGCGCCAGCAGCTTGGGCGACAGGCCTAATGGAAACACCATATATTTT. This translates into CASSLGDRPNGNTIYF. The complete variable domain, with remaining parts taken from reference TRBV5-1 and TRBJ1-3, reads KAGVTQTPRYLIKTRGQQVTLSCSPISGHRSVSWYQQTPGQGLQFLFEYFSETQRNKGNFPGRFSGRQFSNSRSEMNVSTLELGDSALYLCASSLGDRPNGNTIYFGEGSWLTVV.

Comment on this clone: Other DNA sequences in the same sample also yield this CDR3. The chain couples TRBV9 to TRBJ2-7; 8 nucleotides align to TRBD2. This CDR3 region has 14 residues. After removal of 2 bases from V and 4 bases from J, the junction contained 5 bases not matched to a gene. Germline CDR1 is SGDLS and CDR2 is YYNGEE. The DNA for the CDR3 is TGTGCCAGCAGCGTTTCCGGGAGGGCGTACGAGCAGTACTTC. This sequence encodes CASSVSGRAYEQYF.

V usage is TRBV10-3 and J usage is TRBJ2-1; 13 nucleotides align to TRBD2. Trimming removed 3 bases from V and 5 bases from J; junction bases left unmatched: 10. Germline V lookup: CDR1 ENHRY, CDR2 SYGVKD. This CDR3 comprises 18 residues. The CDR3 DNA reads TGTGCCATCAGTGACCGGACTAGCGGGAGAGGAAGCAACAATGAGCAGTTCTTC. This translates into CAISDRTSGRGSNNEQFF.

The sample holds one count of this clone. V is TRBV10-1 and J is TRBJ2-5; D gene unclear. Judging by the DNA end, TRBJ2-7 fits better; the J call may be wrong. The CDR3 extends over 13 amino acids. Germline V gives CDR1 WNHNN, CDR2 SYGVQD (reference sequence). The CDR3 bases are TGCGCCAGCAGTGATCAGGTCTCCTACGAGCAGTACTTC. It is translated as CASSDQVSYEQYF.

This chain links TRBV10-3 with TRBJ2-1, with D possibly matching TRBD1 (5 bases). Trimming removed 0 bases at V and 5 bases at J, with 11 bases between. CDR1 and CDR2 from the germline V gene are ENHRY and SYGVKD. The CDR3 is made up of 15 amino acids. This CDR3 is CAISESRDRHNEQFF. For the CDR3, the DNA is TGTGCCATCAGTGAGTCGCGAGACAGACACAATGAGCAGTTCTTC.

The chain couples TRBV6-1 to TRBJ2-2; 8 nucleotides match TRBD1. Trimming removed 4 bases from V and 8 bases from J; junction bases left unmatched: 6. Germline V gene sequence: CDR1 MNHNS, CDR2 SASEGT. CDR3 size: 14 residues. CDR3 nucleotide sequence: TGTGCCAGCAGTGGGGGACAGGAGGTAGGGGAGCTGTTTTTT. Its protein is CASSGGQEVGELFF.

V and J are TRBV27 and TRBJ2-3; D gene unclear. This CDR3 is built from 13 residues. Looked up from germline, CDR1 is MNHEY and CDR2 is SMNVEV (reference sequence). Trimming cost V 0 bases and J 0 bases, with 1 base left between them. CDR3: CASSLSSTDTQYF. The CDR3 nucleotides are TGTGCCAGCAGTTTATCTAGCACAGATACGCAGTATTTT.

The genes are TRBV10-3 and TRBJ2-1; the D gene is possibly TRBD1 (6 bases). The V gene's germline CDR1 is ENHRY and CDR2 SYGVKD. The CDR3 runs 15 residues. V was clipped by 4 bases and J by 3 bases, with 13 bases between them. The CDR3 DNA reads TGTGCCATCAGTGGGACAGATTACCTCTACAATGAGCAGTTCTTC. Protein product: CAISGTDYLYNEQFF.

The V and J genes are TRBV6-1 and TRBJ2-5; D may be TRBD1 (5 bases). V gave up 4 bases and J gave up 3 bases, with 12 bases separating them. Per germline, CDR1 MNHNS and CDR2 SASEGT. CDR3 size: 14 residues. The CDR3, as DNA: TGTGCCAGCAGTGGTCAGGGTAACAAAGAGACCCAGTACTTC. Encoded protein: CASSGQGNKETQYF.

The chain employs TRBV19 and TRBJ2-3; the match to TRBD2 covers 7 bases. Looked up from germline, CDR1 is LNHDA and CDR2 is SQIVND (reference sequence). V shed 0 bases, J shed 4 bases, and the junction held 16 bases outside the gene matches. The CDR3 totals 19 residues. This CDR3 reads CASSIDLGEGSPPPDTQYF. The CDR3 coding sequence is TGTGCCAGTAGTATAGATCTGGGGGAGGGGTCTCCCCCCCCAGATACGCAGTATTTT.

The DNA of the CDR3 is TGTGCCAGCAGCCCGCTGGGCGGGAGCGGAGAGACCCAGTACTTC. This gives the protein CASSPLGGSGETQYF. The V gene is TRBV5-6, the J gene TRBJ2-5, with 7 bases identical to TRBD2. CDR1 and CDR2 from the germline V gene are SGHDT and YYEEEE. The CDR3 spans 15 residues. V dropped 4 bases and J dropped 4; count of bases not matched to a gene: 10.

This rearrangement joins TRBV19 to TRBJ2-5, with D perhaps given as TRBD1 or TRBD2 (5 bases each). The CDR3 extends over 16 amino acids. The germline CDR1 and CDR2 sequences are LNHDA and SQIVND (reference sequence). Trimming cost V 5 bases and J 4 bases, with 20 bases left between them. The DNA of the CDR3 is TGTGCCAGTAGTTACACCTATATGGGGGTGCGAGAGACCCAGTACTTC. Residues: CASSYTYMGVRETQYF.

The rearrangement joins TRBV11-2 to TRBJ2-1, with D unclear. The CDR3 extends over 16 amino acids. Between the trimmed V and J ends, which lost 5 bases and 0 bases, there was a span of 14 bases. The germline V gene encodes CDR1 SGHAT and CDR2 FQNNGV. The CDR3 DNA reads TGTGCCAGCAGCCACCCGGCAGCCTACTCCTACAATGAGCAGTTCTTC. Its translation is CASSHPAAYSYNEQFF.

The V call is TRBV15, the J call TRBJ2-5, with 7 nucleotides matching TRBD2. This CDR3 is built from 16 residues. The germline V gene encodes CDR1 LNHNV and CDR2 YYDKDF (reference sequence). The V gene end was trimmed by 3 bases and the J gene end by 5 bases; junction bases not matched to a gene: 12. The CDR3 spells CATSRPGLGLDETQYF. CDR3 nucleotide sequence: TGTGCCACCAGCAGGCCCGGGCTAGGACTAGACGAGACCCAGTACTTC.

The chain combines TRBV7-6 with TRBJ2-5; 12 nucleotides line up with TRBD2. Germline V lookup: CDR1 SGHVS, CDR2 FNYEAQ. This CDR3 comprises 18 residues. Trimming cost V 1 base and J 1 base; bases outside gene matches: 7. CDR3 loop: CASSLGASGRGIQETQYF. Written as DNA, the CDR3 is TGTGCCAGCAGCTTAGGGGCTAGCGGGAGGGGGATCCAAGAGACCCAGTACTTC.